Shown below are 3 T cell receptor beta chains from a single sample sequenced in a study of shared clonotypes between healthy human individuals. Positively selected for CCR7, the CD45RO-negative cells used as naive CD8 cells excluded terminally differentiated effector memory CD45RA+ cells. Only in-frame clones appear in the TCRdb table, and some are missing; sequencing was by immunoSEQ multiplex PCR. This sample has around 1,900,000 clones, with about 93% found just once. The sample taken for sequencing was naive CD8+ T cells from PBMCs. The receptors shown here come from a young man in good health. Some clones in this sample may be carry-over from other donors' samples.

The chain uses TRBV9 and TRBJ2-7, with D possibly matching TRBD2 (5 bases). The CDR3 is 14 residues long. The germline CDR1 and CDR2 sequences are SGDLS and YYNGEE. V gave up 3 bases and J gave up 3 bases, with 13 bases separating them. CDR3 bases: TGTGCCAGCAGCGCCGGAGGTACCCTCTACGAGCAGTACTTC. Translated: CASSAGGTLYEQYF.

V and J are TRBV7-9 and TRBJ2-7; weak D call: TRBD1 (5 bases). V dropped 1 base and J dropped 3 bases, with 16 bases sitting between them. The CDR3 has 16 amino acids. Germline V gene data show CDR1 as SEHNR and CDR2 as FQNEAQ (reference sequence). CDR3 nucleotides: TGTGCCAGCAGCTTAGACCCGAGGCAGGGATACTACGAGCAGTACTTC. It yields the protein CASSLDPRQGYYEQYF.

CDR3 nucleotides: TGTGCCAGCAGTTCCGCCTCCCGCTGGGAGCAGTACTTC. Encoded protein: CASSSASRWEQYF. The chain joins TRBV28 to TRBJ2-7, with D unresolved. Deletions cut 4 bases from V and 7 bases from J, with 14 bases between. CDR3 length equals 13 residues. CDR1 and CDR2 from the germline V gene are MDHEN and SYDVKM.